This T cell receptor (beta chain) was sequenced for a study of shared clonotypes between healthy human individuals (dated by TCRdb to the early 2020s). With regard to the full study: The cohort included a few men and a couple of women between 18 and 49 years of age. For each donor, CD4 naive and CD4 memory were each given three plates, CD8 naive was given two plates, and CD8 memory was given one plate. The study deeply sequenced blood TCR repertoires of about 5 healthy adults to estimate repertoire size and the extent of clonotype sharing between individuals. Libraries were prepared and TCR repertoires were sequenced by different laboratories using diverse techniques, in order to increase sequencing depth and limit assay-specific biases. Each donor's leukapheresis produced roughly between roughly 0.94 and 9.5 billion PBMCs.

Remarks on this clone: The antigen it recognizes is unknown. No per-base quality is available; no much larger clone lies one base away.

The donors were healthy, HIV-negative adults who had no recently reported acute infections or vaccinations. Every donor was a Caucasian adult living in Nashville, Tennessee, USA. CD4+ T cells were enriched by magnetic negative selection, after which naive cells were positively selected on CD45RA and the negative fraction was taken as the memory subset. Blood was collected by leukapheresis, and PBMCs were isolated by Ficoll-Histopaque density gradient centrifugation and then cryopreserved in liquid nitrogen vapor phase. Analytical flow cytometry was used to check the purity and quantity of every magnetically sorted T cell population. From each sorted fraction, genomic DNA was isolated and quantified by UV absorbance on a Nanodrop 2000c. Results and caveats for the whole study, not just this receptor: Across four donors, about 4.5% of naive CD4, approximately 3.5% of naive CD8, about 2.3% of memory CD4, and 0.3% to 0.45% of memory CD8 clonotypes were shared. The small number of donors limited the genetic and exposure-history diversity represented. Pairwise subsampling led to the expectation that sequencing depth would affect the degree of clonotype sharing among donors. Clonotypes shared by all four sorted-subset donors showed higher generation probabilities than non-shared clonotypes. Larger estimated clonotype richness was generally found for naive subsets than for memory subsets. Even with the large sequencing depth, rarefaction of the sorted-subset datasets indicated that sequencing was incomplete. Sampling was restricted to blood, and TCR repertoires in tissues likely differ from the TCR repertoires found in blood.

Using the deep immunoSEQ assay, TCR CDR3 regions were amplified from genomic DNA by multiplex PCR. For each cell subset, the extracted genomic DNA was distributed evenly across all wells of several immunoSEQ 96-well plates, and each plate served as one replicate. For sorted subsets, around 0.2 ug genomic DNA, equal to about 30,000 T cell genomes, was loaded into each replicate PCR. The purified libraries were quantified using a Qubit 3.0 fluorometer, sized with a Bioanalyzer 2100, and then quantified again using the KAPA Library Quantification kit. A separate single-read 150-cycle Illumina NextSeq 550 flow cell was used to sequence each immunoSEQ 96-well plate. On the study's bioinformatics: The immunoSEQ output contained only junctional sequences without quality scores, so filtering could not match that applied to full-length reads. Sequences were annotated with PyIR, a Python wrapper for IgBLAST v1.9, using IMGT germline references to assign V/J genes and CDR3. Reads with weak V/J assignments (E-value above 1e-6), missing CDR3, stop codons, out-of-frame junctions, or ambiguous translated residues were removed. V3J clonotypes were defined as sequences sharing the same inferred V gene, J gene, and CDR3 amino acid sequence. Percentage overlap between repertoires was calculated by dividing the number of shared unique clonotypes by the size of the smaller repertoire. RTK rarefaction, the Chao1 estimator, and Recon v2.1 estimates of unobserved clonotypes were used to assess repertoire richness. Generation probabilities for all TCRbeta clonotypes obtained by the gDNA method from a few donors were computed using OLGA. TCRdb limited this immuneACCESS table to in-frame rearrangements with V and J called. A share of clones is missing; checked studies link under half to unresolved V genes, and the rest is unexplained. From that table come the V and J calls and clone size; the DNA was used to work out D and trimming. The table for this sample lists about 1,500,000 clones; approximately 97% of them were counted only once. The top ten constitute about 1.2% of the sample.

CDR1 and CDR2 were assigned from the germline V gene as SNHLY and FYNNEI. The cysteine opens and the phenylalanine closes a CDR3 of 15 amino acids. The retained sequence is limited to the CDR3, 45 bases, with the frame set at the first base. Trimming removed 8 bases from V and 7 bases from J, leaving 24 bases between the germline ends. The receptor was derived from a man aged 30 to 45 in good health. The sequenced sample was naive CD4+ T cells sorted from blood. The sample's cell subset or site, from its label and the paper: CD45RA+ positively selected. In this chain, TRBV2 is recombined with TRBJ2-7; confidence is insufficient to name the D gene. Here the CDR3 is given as CASGSGVSWIGEQYF. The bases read TGTGCCAGCGGAAGTGGGGTCAGTTGGATTGGTGAGCAGTACTTC.